One and the same sample provided the 13 T cell receptor beta chains below, sequenced in a study of CD8+ T cells in alopecia areata (dated by TCRdb to between 2018 and 2020). The time point label on this specimen signifies: baseline before oral tofacitinib. The library was built by means of the immunoSEQ multiplex PCR assay. To provide template for TCR sequencing, every sample had RNA extracted and reverse transcribed into cDNA. TCRdb re-hosts the immuneACCESS table, in-frame sequences only. Its copies lack some clones; in the studies checked, an unresolved V gene accounts for under half of them, and the cause for the rest is not known. The sample table records 200,000 to 250,000 clones; around three fifths of these occur just once. Less than 0.6% of the sample is taken by the ten largest. Sequencing was performed on CD4+ T cells sorted from blood, taken at week 0. Source of these receptors: a human donor with alopecia areata.

This clone was counted between two and nine times. This rearrangement joins TRBV7-3 to TRBJ2-1; 10 positions agree with TRBD2. Germline lookup yields CDR1 SGHTA and CDR2 FQGTGA. This CDR3 is 15 amino acids long. Trimming took 4 bases from V and 4 from J; bases not matched to a gene: 4. Here the CDR3 DNA reads TGTGCCAGCAGCTCGGGACTAGCGATTTACAATGAGCAGTTCTTC. Its protein product is CASSSGLAIYNEQFF.

V usage is TRBV29-1 and J usage is TRBJ2-1; D gene unclear. This CDR3 spans 15 amino acids. The V and J ends lost 5 bases and 0 bases respectively, with 14 bases between them. Per the germline V gene, CDR1 is SQVTM and CDR2 is ANQGSEA. CDR3 protein: CSVTDRSYSYNEQFF. CDR3 nucleotides: TGCAGCGTTACAGACCGAAGCTACTCCTACAATGAGCAGTTCTTC.

This clone was seen only a few times. In the same sample, other DNA sequences code for this CDR3. The gene calls are TRBV20-1 and TRBJ2-7, with D maybe TRBD2 (5 bases). This CDR3 comprises 11 residues. V lost 1 base and J 4 bases, leaving 5 bases between the germline ends. The germline V gene has CDR1 DFQATT and CDR2 SNEGSKA (reference sequence). The chain's CDR3 is CSARAGYEQYF. CDR3 DNA sequence: TGCAGTGCTAGAGCGGGGTACGAGCAGTACTTC.

V and J are TRBV2 and TRBJ2-3; 8 nucleotides align to TRBD2. In germline, CDR1 is SNHLY, CDR2 FYNNEI. This CDR3 is built from 15 residues. Trimming at V came to 1 base and at J to 2 bases, leaving 2 bases not matched to a gene. In DNA form, the CDR3 reads TGTGCCAGCAGTGAAGGCGGGGGGCACACAGATACGCAGTATTTT. Translation gives CASSEGGGHTDTQYF.

This clone turned up a few times. The same CDR3 can be traced to other DNA sequences in this sample. V gene TRBV6-6 combines with J gene TRBJ1-1; D is undetermined. The CDR3 totals 13 residues. V was pared by 2 bases and J by 3 bases, with 7 bases between. The germline V gene encodes CDR1 MNHNY and CDR2 SVGAGI (reference sequence). The CDR3 region has the DNA TGTGCCAGCAGTTACAGCGGTTACACTGAAGCTTTCTTT. As protein: CASSYSGYTEAFF.

This clone was observed a handful of times. One end of the junction does not line up with germline, which may come from a read error. The chain is built from TRBV5-1 and TRBJ2-5; 9 nucleotides line up with TRBD2. The CDR3 spans 17 residues. Germline V gives CDR1 SGHRS, CDR2 YFSETQ. CDR3: CASNLGRVAGALEIQYF. The DNA for the CDR3 is TGCGCCAGCAACTTGGGTCGGGTAGCGGGAGCCCTGGAGATCCAGTACTTC.

This clone was picked up a small number of times. This chain connects TRBV7-8 to TRBJ2-7; the D is unclear. Germline loops: CDR1 SGHVS, CDR2 FQNEAQ. Trimming took off 1 base at V and 3 bases at J, with 7 bases between the two ends. The CDR3 sequence is 13 residues long. The CDR3 DNA follows: TGTGCCAGCAGCTTAGAGCAGAGCTACGAGCAGTACTTC. This sequence encodes CASSLEQSYEQYF.

This clone was observed a few times. V and J are TRBV30 and TRBJ2-1, with D unclear. The germline V and J ends were trimmed by 1 base and 3 bases, with 7 bases remaining between them. The germline CDR1 and CDR2 sequences are GTSNPN and SVGIG (reference sequence). This CDR3 spans 13 amino acids. The CDR3, as DNA: TGTGCCTGGAGTGGGTGGCTCTACAATGAGCAGTTCTTC. It translates to CAWSGWLYNEQFF.

This clone was recorded a few times. This chain connects TRBV19 to TRBJ2-3; D is possibly TRBD2 (5 bases). The CDR3 is 15 amino acids. The germline gives CDR1 LNHDA, CDR2 SQIVND (reference sequence). V gave up 3 bases and J gave up 0 bases, with 10 bases separating them. The CDR3 nucleotides are TGTGCCAGTAGTATTAGCGTAACTAGCACAGATACGCAGTATTTT. Protein: CASSISVTSTDTQYF. Full variable domain (remainder filled in from reference TRBV19 and TRBJ2-3): DGGITQSPKYLFRKEGQNVTLSCEQNLNHDAMYWYRQDPGQGLRLIYYSQIVNDFQKGDIAEGYSVSREKKESFPLTVTSAQKNPTAFYLCASSISVTSTDTQYFGPGTRLTVL.

This clone was seen more than once but under ten times. CDR3 residues: CASSLDAQSNQPQHF. The CDR3 nucleotides read TGCGCCAGCAGCTTGGACGCACAGAGCAATCAGCCCCAGCATTTT. V and J are TRBV5-1 and TRBJ1-5; D not certain. Germline V gives CDR1 SGHRS, CDR2 YFSETQ. The CDR3 totals 15 residues. V was clipped by 0 bases and J by 1 base, with 8 bases between them.

The V call is TRBV6-5, the J call TRBJ2-1; TRBD1 matches at 7 bases. The CDR3 sequence is 14 residues long. CDR1 is MNHEY and CDR2 is SVGAGI in the germline V gene. V lost 5 bases and J lost 10; bases outside the gene matches: 11. Here the CDR3 reads CASSRDGQAKEQFF. In DNA, the CDR3 is TGTGCCAGCAGTCGGGATGGACAGGCGAAAGAGCAGTTCTTC.

The chain carries TRBV7-9 and TRBJ2-7; no definite D call. V lost 1 base and J lost 12, with 10 bases in between. The CDR3 is made up of 11 amino acids. Germline lookup yields CDR1 SEHNR and CDR2 FQNEAQ (reference sequence). CDR3 residues: CASSLGGPPYF. The DNA of the CDR3 is TGTGCCAGCAGCTTAGGTGGGCCCCCGTACTTC.

This clone was detected only a few times. V and J are TRBV29-1 and TRBJ2-5, with D unresolved. V shed 3 bases and J shed 5 bases, with 16 bases lying between them. The CDR3 sequence is 14 residues long. Germline V gene lookup returns CDR1 SQVTM and CDR2 ANQGSEA. The CDR3 region has the DNA TGCAGCGTTGAGAACAGAAATGCCCGTGAGACCCAGTACTTC. Its protein is CSVENRNARETQYF.